This TCR beta chain was identified during a study of molecular identifiers for immune sequencing clone quantification. One entry per CDR3 protein results from TCRdb running MiXCR on the PCR reads. The table has some 93,000 distinct CDR3 sequences, under 25% seen once. Germline V gene lookup returns CDR1 LGHNA and CDR2 YNFKEQ. The CDR3 is 17 residues long. The V end lost 0 bases, the J end lost 2 bases, and 14 bases lay between the germline ends. This clonotype has just a few counts. The sample taken for sequencing was naive CD8+ T cells from blood, with Jurkat cell RNA spiked in. The subset here: FACS-sorted CD8+CD4-CCR7+CD45RA+ naive T cells. V is TRBV4-2 and J is TRBJ2-1; maybe TRBD2 (6 bases). The sequence was obtained from a human donor in good health. Some libraries in this study had Jurkat cell RNA spiked in. The CDR3 nucleotides read TGTGCCAGCAGCCAAGATAGGGGAGGATTCACCTACAATGAGCAGTTCTTC. This gives the protein CASSQDRGGFTYNEQFF.